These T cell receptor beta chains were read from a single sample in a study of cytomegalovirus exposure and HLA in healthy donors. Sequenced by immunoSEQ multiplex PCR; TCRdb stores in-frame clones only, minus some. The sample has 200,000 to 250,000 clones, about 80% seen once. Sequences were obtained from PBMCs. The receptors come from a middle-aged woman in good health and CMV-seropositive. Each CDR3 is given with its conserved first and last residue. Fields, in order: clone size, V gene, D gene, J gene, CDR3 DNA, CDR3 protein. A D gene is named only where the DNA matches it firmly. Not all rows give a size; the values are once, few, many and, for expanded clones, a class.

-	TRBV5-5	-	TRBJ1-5	TGTGCCAGCAGCTTATATAGCAATCAGCCCCAGCATTTT	CASSLYSNQPQHF
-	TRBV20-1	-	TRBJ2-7	TGCAGTGCTAGTTTCCGGGGGGAGCAGTACTTC	CSASFRGEQYF
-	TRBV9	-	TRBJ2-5	TGTGCCAGCAGCGTAGGGCAAATTGAGACCCAGTACTTC	CASSVGQIETQYF
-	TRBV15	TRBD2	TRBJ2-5	TGTGCCACCAGCAGAGATGTGGGGGAGGGAGAGACCCAGTACTTC	CATSRDVGEGETQYF
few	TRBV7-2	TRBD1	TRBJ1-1	TGTGCCAGCAGGAGAGGGACAGAAAACACTGAAGCTTTCTTT	CASRRGTENTEAFF
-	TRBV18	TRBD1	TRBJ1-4	TGTGCCAGCTCACCACAAGGGGACAGGGATGAAAAACTGTTTTTT	CASSPQGDRDEKLFF
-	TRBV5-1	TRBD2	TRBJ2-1	TGCGCCAGCAGTACCGGGACTATCCAACCCAATGAGCAGTTCTTC	CASSTGTIQPNEQFF
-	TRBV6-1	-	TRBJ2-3	TGTGCCAGCAGTGAAGTCCACAACACAGATACGCAGTATTTT	CASSEVHNTDTQYF
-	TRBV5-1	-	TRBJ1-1	TGCGCCAGCAGCTGGGGGGGGGACACTGAAGCTTTCTTT	CASSWGGDTEAFF
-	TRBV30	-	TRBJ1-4	TGTGCCTGGAGTGTAGGCCAGGGGTCAACTAATGAAAAACTGTTTTTT	CAWSVGQGSTNEKLFF
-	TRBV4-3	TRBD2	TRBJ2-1	TGCGCCAGCAGCTCTCTCGCGGGGGGTTACAATGAGCAGTTCTTC	CASSSLAGGYNEQFF
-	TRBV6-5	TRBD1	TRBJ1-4	TGTGCCAGCAGCAGTCGACAGGGAAGGAGAGAAAAACTGTTTTTT	CASSSRQGRREKLFF
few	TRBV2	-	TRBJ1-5	TGTGCCAGCAGTCTCGGGGTTGAGCCCCAGCATTTT	CASSLGVEPQHF
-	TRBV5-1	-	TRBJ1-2	TGCGCCAGCAGCTTACAGGACAGCCCTAACTATGGCTACACCTTC	CASSLQDSPNYGYTF
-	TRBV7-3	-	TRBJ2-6	TGTGCCAGCAGCTCCCAGTTCTCTGGGGCCAACGTCCTGACTTTC	CASSSQFSGANVLTF
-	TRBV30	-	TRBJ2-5	TGTGCCTGGCAAACTCAAGAGACCCAGTACTTC	CAWQTQETQYF
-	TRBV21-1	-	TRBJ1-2	TGTGCCAGCAGCAAAGGGAAGAAAGGGCCGGGGGGCTACACCTTC	CASSKGKKGPGGYTF
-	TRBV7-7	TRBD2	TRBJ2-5	TGTGCTAGCAGCTTAGGACTAGCTCTGGAGACCCAGTACTTC	CASSLGLALETQYF
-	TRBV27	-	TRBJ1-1	TGTGCCAGCACCAGGACAGCCTCGAGCACTGAAGCTTTCTTT	CASTRTASSTEAFF
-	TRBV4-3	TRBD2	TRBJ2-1	TGCGCCAGCAGCCCGATAGGTAGCGGGGGATCCTCCTACAATGAGCAGTTCTTC	CASSPIGSGGSSYNEQFF
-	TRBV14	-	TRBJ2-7	TGTGCCAGCAGCCGGGCACGGTACGAGCAGTACTTC	CASSRARYEQYF
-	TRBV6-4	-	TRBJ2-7	TGTGCCAGCAGTGACTCGACAGGATTGAGACACTACGAGCAGTACTTC	CASSDSTGLRHYEQYF
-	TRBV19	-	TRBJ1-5	TGTGCCAGTAGTCCGCTAGACAATCAGCCCCAGCATTTT	CASSPLDNQPQHF
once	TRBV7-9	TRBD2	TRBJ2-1	TGTTCCAGCAGCTATAGCGGGGACACAACCAATTACAATGAGCAGTTCTTC	CSSSYSGDTTNYNEQFF
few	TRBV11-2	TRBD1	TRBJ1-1	TGTGCCAGCAGCTTTGGACAGGGCTCTGAAGCTTTCTTT	CASSFGQGSEAFF
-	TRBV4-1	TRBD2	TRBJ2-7	TGCGCCAGCAGCCAAGAAGGTAGCGGGAGACGAACCTACGAGCAGTACTTC	CASSQEGSGRRTYEQYF
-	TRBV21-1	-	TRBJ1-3	TGTGCCAGCAGCCGTCGGACAGGGCACTCTGGAAACACCATATATTTT	CASSRRTGHSGNTIYF
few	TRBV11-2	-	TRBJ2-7	TGTGCCAGCAGCTCTAACCCCAGGGTTGGGCCCTACGAGCAGTACTTC	CASSSNPRVGPYEQYF
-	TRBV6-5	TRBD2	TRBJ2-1	TGTGCCAGCAGTTACGGGCTAGCGGGGGATTACAATGAGCAGTTCTTC	CASSYGLAGDYNEQFF
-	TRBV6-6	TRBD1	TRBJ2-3	TGTGCCAGCAGGGGGACAGGGACAAACACGCAGTATTTT	CASRGTGTNTQYF
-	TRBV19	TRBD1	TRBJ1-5	TGTGCCAGTAGTATCGGACAGGGGCCGAATCAGCCCCAGCATTTT	CASSIGQGPNQPQHF
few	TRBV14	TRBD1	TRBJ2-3	TGTGCCAGCAGCCAAGGGACAGGGGGACCTGATACGCAGTATTTT	CASSQGTGGPDTQYF
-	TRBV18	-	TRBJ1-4	TGTGCCAGCTCACTCCGACAGGCAGCAACTAATGAAAAACTGTTTTTT	CASSLRQAATNEKLFF
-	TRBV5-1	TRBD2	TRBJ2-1	TGCGCCAGCAGCTTGCCTTTAGCGGGCGATGAGCAGTTCTTC	CASSLPLAGDEQFF
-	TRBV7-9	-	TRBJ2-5	TGTGCCAGCAGCCCCGCCTTTGCCGGGAGAGGAAAAGAGACCCAGTACTTC	CASSPAFAGRGKETQYF
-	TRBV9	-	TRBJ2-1	TGTGCCAGCAGCGCCGCCGGGACAAACTCCAACAATGAGCAGTTCTTC	CASSAAGTNSNNEQFF
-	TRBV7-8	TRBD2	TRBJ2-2	TGTGCCAGCAGCTGGGCTAGCGGCTTCATAACCGGGGAGCTGTTTTTT	CASSWASGFITGELFF
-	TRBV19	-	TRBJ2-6	TGTGCCAGTAGTGAGGGGGGGTTGAGCTCTGGGGCCAACGTCCTGACTTTC	CASSEGGLSSGANVLTF
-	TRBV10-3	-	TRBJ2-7	TGTGCCATCAGTCGGGACAAGAACTCCTACGAGCAGTACTTC	CAISRDKNSYEQYF
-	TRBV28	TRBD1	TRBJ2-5	TGTGCCAGCAGTTTAGTGGGACAGGGGGTGGCGGTGACCCAGTACTTC	CASSLVGQGVAVTQYF
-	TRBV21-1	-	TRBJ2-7	TGTGCGCTACGCGGGGGCAGGGGGCAACACGAGCAGTACTTC	CALRGGRGQHEQYF
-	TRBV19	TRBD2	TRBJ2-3	TGTGCCATCATTGGACTAGCGGGATTGGCAGATACGCAGTATTTT	CAIIGLAGLADTQYF
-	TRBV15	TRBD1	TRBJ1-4	TGTGCCACCAGCATGGGCAGGGGGCCGGCTAATGAAAAACTGTTTTTT	CATSMGRGPANEKLFF
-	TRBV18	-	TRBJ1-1	TGTGCCAGCTCAGAGGAAAGGAACACTGAAGCTTTCTTT	CASSEERNTEAFF
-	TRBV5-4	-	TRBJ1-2	TGTGCCGCACGACGATCAGACTACAACTATGGCTACACCTTC	CAARRSDYNYGYTF
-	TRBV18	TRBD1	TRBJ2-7	TGTGCCAGCTCACCAACCGGGACAGGGGGCGAGCAGTACTTC	CASSPTGTGGEQYF